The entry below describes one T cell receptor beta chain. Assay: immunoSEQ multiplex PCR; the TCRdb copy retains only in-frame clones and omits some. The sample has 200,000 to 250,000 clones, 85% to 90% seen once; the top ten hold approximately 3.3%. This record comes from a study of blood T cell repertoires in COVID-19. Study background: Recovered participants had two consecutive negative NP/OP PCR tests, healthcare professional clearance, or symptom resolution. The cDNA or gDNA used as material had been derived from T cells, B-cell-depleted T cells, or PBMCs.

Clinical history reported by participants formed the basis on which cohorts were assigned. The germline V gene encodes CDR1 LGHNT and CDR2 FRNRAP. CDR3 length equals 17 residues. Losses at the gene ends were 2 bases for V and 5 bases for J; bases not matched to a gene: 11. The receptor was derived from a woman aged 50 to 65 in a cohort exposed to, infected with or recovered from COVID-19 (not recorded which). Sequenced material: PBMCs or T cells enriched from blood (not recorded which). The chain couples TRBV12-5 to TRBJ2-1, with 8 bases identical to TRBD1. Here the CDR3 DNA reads TGTGCTAGTGGTTTGAACACGGCTCCGACAGGGGACAATGAGCAGTTCTTC. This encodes CASGLNTAPTGDNEQFF.